This T cell receptor beta chain was captured by sequencing in a study of blood T cell dynamics during melanoma immunotherapy. The time point is: week 3, after first cycle of checkpoint inhibitor. Blood was drawn before treatment and at week 3 after checkpoint blockade. Patients with prior systemic cancer treatment, concomitant immunosuppressants, or other active malignancies were excluded. Data came from immunoSEQ multiplex PCR; TCRdb stores just in-frame clones and leaves some out. In the table there are fewer than 8,000 clones, 81% of which are singletons. Germline CDR1 and CDR2: MGHRA and YSYEKL. The V segment lost 1 base and the J segment 6 bases; nucleotides outside the gene matches: 5. The CDR3 runs 15 residues.

The rearrangement uses TRBV4-1 and TRBJ2-2; TRBD2 matches at 7 bases. The source material was blood, sampled from a patient treated with checkpoint blockade. This sequence was found in a human donor with melanoma. The CDR3 sequence is CASSQVGGGAGELFF. CDR3 DNA sequence: TGCGCCAGCAGCCAAGTCGGCGGGGGAGCCGGGGAGCTGTTTTTT.